This T cell receptor beta chain appears in the sequencing data of a study of shared clonotypes between healthy human individuals. TCRdb's copy holds only in-frame clones and misses some; the assay was immunoSEQ multiplex PCR. Found here are fewer than 1 million clones, approximately 97% of them singletons; the top ten hold under 0.25%. CD8 cells classed as naive were CD45RO-negative and positively selected for CCR7, excluding terminally differentiated effector memory CD45RA+ cells. Trimming cost V 8 bases and J 0 bases; bases outside gene matches: 6. The CDR3 runs to 14 residues. Germline V lookup: CDR1 WSHSY, CDR2 SAAADI.

The chain carries TRBV10-2 and TRBJ2-7; TRBD1 agrees at 8 bases. This TCR derives from a man in his thirties or forties in good health. The material sequenced was naive CD8+ T cells sorted from blood. The CDR3 DNA sequence: TGCGCCAGCCTCGACAGGGGAAGCTCCTACGAGCAGTACTTC. It encodes CASLDRGSSYEQYF.